These 14 T cell receptor beta chains originate from one sample sequenced in a study of T-cell reconstitution after alpha-beta-depleted transplantation in children. Unique molecular identifiers were used in preparing the TCRbeta library. TCRdb reprocessed the PCR reads with MiXCR, giving one entry per CDR3 protein. The profile covers 380,000 or so distinct CDR3 sequences, with 13% appearing a single time and 3.5% to 4.5% taken by the ten largest. The starting material was PBMCs, obtained from the stem cell graft. These receptors came from a human donor who donated a stem cell graft to a child with Fanconi anemia.

This clonotype was seen a handful of times. The chain combines TRBV3-1 with TRBJ2-6; tentative D call: TRBD1 (7 bases). Germline V gene lookup returns CDR1 LGHDT and CDR2 YNNKEL (reference sequence). This CDR3 contains 17 residues. Trimming pared 3 bases from V and 2 bases from J, leaving 14 bases between. CDR3 loop: CASSQVPGGTGANVLTF. The CDR3 nucleotides read TGTGCCAGCAGCCAGGTACCAGGGGGGACTGGGGCCAACGTCCTGACTTTC.

In its sample, this clonotype was seen many times. The rearrangement joins TRBV18 to TRBJ2-1, with 11 nucleotides matching TRBD2. The CDR3 runs 15 residues. In germline, CDR1 is KGHSH, CDR2 LQKENI. Trimming took 2 bases from V and 4 from J; bases not matched to a gene: 1. CDR3 bases: TGTGCCAGCTCACCAGGGACTAGCGGTTACAATGAGCAGTTCTTC. Protein product: CASSPGTSGYNEQFF.

This clonotype was seen more than once but under ten times. The CDR3 DNA is TGTGCCAGCAGCTTAGAAGAGGTCTGCGAGCAGTACGTC. Its protein product is CASSLEEVCEQYV. V gene TRBV7-8 combines with J gene TRBJ2-7; no definite D call. CDR3 size: 13 residues. Looked up from germline, CDR1 is SGHVS and CDR2 is FQNEAQ. V shed 1 base and J shed 6 bases, with 10 bases lying between them.

This clonotype occurred many times. This chain connects TRBV5-6 to TRBJ2-3; the match to TRBD2 covers 7 bases. CDR1 is SGHDT and CDR2 is YYEEEE in the germline V gene. V was clipped by 1 base and J by 10 bases; unmatched bases: 9. CDR3 length: 14 amino acids. The CDR3 protein is CASSLFPGLVAQYF. As DNA, the CDR3 is TGTGCCAGCAGCTTGTTTCCAGGACTAGTGGCGCAGTATTTT.

Only a few counts were recorded for this clonotype. CDR3 nucleotides: TGTGCCAGCAGCTTAGGGGCAGCGCGACAAGAGACCCAGTACTTC. Amino acid sequence: CASSLGAARQETQYF. J is TRBJ2-5 and V is TRBV7-6; D remains unclear. The CDR3 covers 15 residues. Germline CDR1 and CDR2: SGHVS and FNYEAQ. V shed 1 base and J shed 2 bases, with 11 bases lying between them.

The chain links TRBV7-8 to TRBJ2-3, with TRBD1 matching 9 bases. Germline V gene sequence: CDR1 SGHVS, CDR2 FQNEAQ. CDR3 length equals 17 residues. The junction had 14 bases not matched to a gene; V was cut back by 5 bases and J by 5 bases. The CDR3 spells CASSHIDTGTGRDTQYF. CDR3 nucleotide sequence: TGTGCCAGCAGCCACATCGATACCGGGACAGGGAGAGATACGCAGTATTTT.

The V and J genes are TRBV7-2 and TRBJ1-1; D gene ambiguous. CDR1 and CDR2 from the germline V gene are SGHTA and FQGNSA. V was clipped by 0 bases and J by 8 bases, with 7 bases between them. This CDR3 comprises 12 residues. CDR3 sequence: CASSLAQREAFF. DNA for the CDR3: TGTGCCAGCAGCTTAGCTCAGAGGGAAGCTTTCTTT.

This clonotype was counted ten times or more. The genes are TRBV7-9 and TRBJ2-7; D call uncertain. CDR1 SEHNR and CDR2 FQNEAQ come from the germline V gene (reference sequence). This CDR3 is 14 amino acids long. Trimming shortened V by 1 base and J by 1 base, and 8 bases separated the two germline ends. CDR3 residues: CASSLDARSYEQYF. As DNA, the CDR3 is TGTGCCAGCAGCTTAGATGCACGTTCCTACGAGCAGTACTTC. Based on the CDR3 plus reference TRBV7-9 and TRBJ2-7, the full variable domain is DTGVSQNPRHKITKRGQNVTFRCDPISEHNRLYWYRQTLGQGPEFLTYFQNEAQLEKSRLLSDRFSAERPKGSFSTLEIQRTEQGDSAMYLCASSLDARSYEQYFGPGTRLTVT.

V and J are TRBV27 and TRBJ2-7, with D possibly being TRBD1 or TRBD2 (5 bases each). This CDR3 is 14 amino acids long. Germline CDR1 reads MNHEY; CDR2 reads SMNVEV (reference sequence). V lost 4 bases and J 2 bases, leaving 12 bases between the germline ends. The CDR3 is CASSSRGRPYEQYV. The CDR3 DNA reads as TGTGCCAGCAGTTCGAGGGGTCGGCCCTACGAGCAGTACGTC.

A few counts support this clonotype. This chain connects TRBV30 to TRBJ2-7, with D perhaps TRBD2 (6 bases). Germline CDR1 reads GTSNPN; CDR2 reads SVGIG (reference sequence). CDR3 size: 13 residues. The ends were cut back, 3 bases at V and 7 bases at J, with 16 bases in the middle. The CDR3 reads CAWRGLSQGEQYF. The CDR3 DNA reads as TGTGCCTGGAGGGGACTCTCTCAAGGGGAGCAGTACTTC.

Many counts were recorded for this clonotype. The chain uses TRBV28 and TRBJ2-7; D is uncertain. Trimming left V 6 bases short and J 4 bases short, with 13 bases between. From germline, CDR1 is MDHEN and CDR2 SYDVKM. The length of the CDR3 is 13 residues. CDR3 nucleotides: TGTGCCAGCAGCCTAACAGATTCTTACGAGCAGTACGTC. Its protein product is CASSLTDSYEQYV.

In this sample, this clonotype turned up many times. The chain combines TRBV3-1 with TRBJ1-3; unclear D gene. Trimming removed 3 bases at V and 4 bases at J, with 13 bases between. CDR3 length: 15 residues. Per germline, CDR1 LGHDT and CDR2 YNNKEL (reference sequence). The CDR3 spells CASSQDSDFGNTIYF. As DNA, the CDR3 is TGTGCCAGCAGCCAGGACTCAGATTTCGGAAACACCATATATTTT.

The rearrangement joins TRBV11-2 to TRBJ2-1; D assignment may be TRBD1 or TRBD2 (6 bases each). The CDR3 runs to 15 residues. Deletions cut 5 bases from V and 8 bases from J, with 19 bases between. CDR1 SGHAT and CDR2 FQNNGV come from the germline V gene. CDR3 amino acids: CASSPSRGLGDEQFF. Here the CDR3 DNA reads TGTGCCAGCAGCCCCTCCCGGGGGCTGGGAGATGAGCAGTTCTTC.

This clonotype occurred a few times. The chain uses TRBV2 and TRBJ2-4; D is uncertain. There are 14 residues in the CDR3. The V gene lost 2 bases and the J gene lost 0 bases, with 5 bases spanning the gap. Germline V CDR1 and CDR2: SNHLY, FYNNEI. CDR3 bases: TGTGCCAGCAGTGAAAGGCTAGCCAAAAACATTCAGTACTTC. It translates to CASSERLAKNIQYF.